This T cell receptor beta chain appears in the sequencing data of a study of T-cell memory formation after mild COVID-19. As for the study in general: Largely donor-specific sequence clusters came from two donors. Whole-study results and caveats: Contracting clones from day 15 to 85 had balanced CD4/CD8; later expanders favoured CD4+. SARS-CoV-2 specificity of second-wave clones peaking day 37 was unconfirmed.

Concerning this clonotype itself: Its antigen remains unidentified.

The ends were cut back, 3 bases at V and 8 bases at J, with 7 bases in the middle. CDR1 is SGHAT, CDR2 FQNNGV, per germline. CDR3 length: 11 residues. TCRdb redid the calling of the 5' RACE reads with MiXCR, one entry per CDR3 protein. The data hold about 340,000 distinct CDR3 sequences, with 10% to 15% observed a single time. Sequencing input: PBMCs or a T cell subset sorted from them (not recorded which). The receptor was isolated from a man aged 18 to 29 who had mild COVID-19 (a few samples of this study predate the infection). Cell type and time point are not known. The J gene is TRBJ1-1, the V gene TRBV11-2; no definite D call. CDR3 nucleotides: TGTGCCAGCAGCTTGTTTGGGGAAGCTTTCTTT. This translates into CASSLFGEAFF.